These 32 T cell receptor beta chains came from one sample sequenced in a study of blood T cell repertoires in COVID-19. Assay used: immunoSEQ multiplex PCR; TCRdb lists only in-frame clones, some missing. In the table there are under 150,000 clones, around four fifths of which are singletons. Sequenced: peripheral blood. These receptors were obtained from a man of 80 years or more with acute or convalescent COVID-19.

The chain has TRBV7-2 and TRBJ1-5; no reliable D call. This CDR3 spans 13 amino acids. The V and J ends lost 1 base and 5 bases respectively, with 6 bases between them. Germline V lookup: CDR1 SGHTA, CDR2 FQGNSA. The CDR3 DNA follows: TGTGCCAGCAGCTTAGTGCGGGATCAGCCCCAGCATTTT. Its translation: CASSLVRDQPQHF.

This chain links TRBV5-1 with TRBJ1-2; 7 bases match TRBD1. The CDR3 length is 14 residues. Trimming removed 7 bases from V and 8 bases from J; junction bases left unmatched: 14. Germline V CDR1 and CDR2: SGHRS, YFSETQ. The CDR3 DNA is TGCGCCAGCGGATTGGAGGGGGCAATAAGAGGCTACACCTTC. It yields the protein CASGLEGAIRGYTF.

This sequence joins TRBV7-8 and TRBJ2-7, with D possibly being TRBD2 (5 bases). The CDR3 is 13 residues long. Between the trimmed V and J ends, which lost 4 bases and 3 bases, there was a span of 10 bases. Germline assignment: CDR1 SGHVS and CDR2 FQNEAQ. CDR3 in amino acids: CASSSTGGYEQYF. For the CDR3, the DNA is TGTGCCAGCAGCTCGACCGGAGGCTACGAGCAGTACTTC.

The chain combines TRBV11-2 with TRBJ1-2, with D possibly being TRBD1 (6 bases). Germline loops: CDR1 SGHAT, CDR2 FQNNGV. The CDR3 covers 15 residues. The V end lost 5 bases, the J end lost 0 bases, and 13 bases lay between the germline ends. CDR3 protein: CASSSGQIANYGYTF. CDR3 bases: TGTGCCAGCAGCAGCGGACAGATAGCTAACTATGGCTACACCTTC.

Here the CDR3 DNA reads TGTGCCAGCAGCGTTTCCGGGTCGCACTCGCAAGAGACCCAGTACTTC. Translated, it gives CASSVSGSHSQETQYF. The rearrangement uses TRBV9 and TRBJ2-5, with no clear D. CDR3 size: 16 residues. The V gene lost 2 bases and the J gene lost 2 bases, with 16 bases spanning the gap. Per germline, CDR1 SGDLS and CDR2 YYNGEE.

The genes are TRBV6-5 and TRBJ1-4; D not certain. The CDR3 extends over 14 amino acids. Trimming removed 4 bases at V and 3 bases at J, with 9 bases between. The V gene's germline CDR1 is MNHEY and CDR2 SVGAGI. The CDR3 nucleotides are TGTGCCAGCAGTTCCGGGAATGCTAATGAAAAACTGTTTTTT. Its translation is CASSSGNANEKLFF.

The J gene is TRBJ2-3, the V gene TRBV7-9; 7 bases are shared with TRBD1. The CDR3 runs to 14 residues. Looked up from germline, CDR1 is SEHNR and CDR2 is FQNEAQ (reference sequence). Unmatched junction bases numbered 2, after V lost 3 bases and J lost 2 bases. The CDR3 DNA follows: TGTGCCAGCAGCTTGACAGGGCCCACAGATACGCAGTATTTT. Encoded protein: CASSLTGPTDTQYF. Together with reference TRBV7-9 and TRBJ2-3, the CDR3 gives the full variable domain: DTGVSQNPRHKITKRGQNVTFRCDPISEHNRLYWYRQTLGQGPEFLTYFQNEAQLEKSRLLSDRFSAERPKGSFSTLEIQRTEQGDSAMYLCASSLTGPTDTQYFGPGTRLTVL.

This clone was observed a few times. The genes are TRBV13 and TRBJ1-4; TRBD1 matches 7 bases. The CDR3 loop spans 16 amino acids. Germline V gene data show CDR1 as PRHDT and CDR2 as FYEKMQ (reference sequence). V gave up 5 bases and J gave up 6 bases; unmatched junction bases: 12. CDR3 nucleotide sequence: TGTGCCAGCAGCGTTCAAACAGGGGTGATCGATGAAAAACTGTTTTTT. This encodes CASSVQTGVIDEKLFF.

The rearrangement joins TRBV5-1 to TRBJ2-1; 9 positions match TRBD1. The length of the CDR3 is 14 residues. CDR1 and CDR2 from the germline V gene are SGHRS and YFSETQ. V dropped 7 bases and J dropped 8; count of bases not matched to a gene: 10. The CDR3 DNA reads as TGCGCCAGCTCACGGGACAGGGCTAAGGATGAGCAGTTCTTC. This gives the protein CASSRDRAKDEQFF.

The rearrangement uses TRBV10-2 and TRBJ2-4, with 11 bases identical to TRBD2. Germline V gene sequence: CDR1 WSHSY, CDR2 SAAADI. The CDR3 has 14 residues. V lost 6 bases to trimming and J lost 5 bases; unmatched junction nucleotides: 3. The CDR3 region is CASRPSGGQNIQYF. The CDR3 DNA reads TGCGCCAGCAGACCTAGCGGGGGGCAAAACATTCAGTACTTC.

The chain has TRBV28 and TRBJ1-6, with TRBD1 identical over 8 bases. This CDR3 contains 16 residues. Looked up from germline, CDR1 is MDHEN and CDR2 is SYDVKM. After removal of 5 bases from V and 10 bases from J, the junction contained 13 bases not matched to a gene. As DNA, the CDR3 is TGTGCCAGCAGTACCTCGGACAGGGTCTCAGGATCACCCCTCCACTTT. Encoded protein: CASSTSDRVSGSPLHF.

J is TRBJ1-5 and V is TRBV2, with 7 positions matching TRBD1. V trimming: 6 bases; J trimming: 3 bases; junction bases outside the gene matches: 8. CDR3 size: 15 residues. Germline V gives CDR1 SNHLY, CDR2 FYNNEI. Here the CDR3 DNA reads TGTGCCAGCAGAGACAGGGATATACACAATCAGCCCCAGCATTTT. Its protein is CASRDRDIHNQPQHF.

This clone has only a few counts. The chain is built from TRBV11-2 and TRBJ2-7, with 7 bases aligning to TRBD1. The CDR3 spans 16 residues. V lost 1 base and J lost 7; bases outside the gene matches: 13. The germline V gene encodes CDR1 SGHAT and CDR2 FQNNGV. In nucleotides, the CDR3 is TGTGCCAGCAGCTTAGGTAACAGACAGGGTAGGAGAGAGCAGTACTTC. It is translated as CASSLGNRQGRREQYF.

This clone was observed once. The J gene is TRBJ1-6, the V gene TRBV6-5; D is unclear. Germline CDR1 and CDR2: MNHEY and SVGAGI. Trimming took 10 bases from V and 10 from J, leaving 17 bases between them. CDR3 length equals 13 residues. CDR3 DNA sequence: TGTGCCACCGGGTTGTACCTCGGGTCACCCCTCCACTTT. This encodes CATGLYLGSPLHF.

The chain uses TRBV6-5 and TRBJ2-3; TRBD1 aligns across 7 bases. Per the germline V gene, CDR1 is MNHEY and CDR2 is SVGAGI. V shed 0 bases, J shed 2 bases, and the junction held 5 bases outside the gene matches. The CDR3 is 16 amino acids. The CDR3 sequence: CASSYSGTVNTDTQYF. The CDR3 DNA sequence: TGTGCCAGCAGTTACTCCGGGACAGTCAACACAGATACGCAGTATTTT.

J is TRBJ2-7 and V is TRBV5-1; no reliable D call. This CDR3 is 13 amino acids long. The ends were cut back, 4 bases at V and 7 bases at J, with 15 bases in the middle. The germline V gene encodes CDR1 SGHRS and CDR2 YFSETQ. The CDR3 bases are TGCGCCAGCAGCCTACCGACCCAGCGAGAGCAGTACTTC. Translating it yields CASSLPTQREQYF.

The J gene is TRBJ2-7, the V gene TRBV15, with TRBD2 matching 10 bases. The CDR3 sequence is 14 residues long. Germline CDR1 is LNHNV and CDR2 is YYDKDF (reference sequence). J was trimmed by 3 bases and V by 4 bases; bases with no gene match: 3. The CDR3 nucleotides read TGTGCCACCAGCACCGGGACTAGCGACTACGAGCAGTACTTC. This translates into CATSTGTSDYEQYF.

The chain combines TRBV5-1 with TRBJ2-7; 12 positions match TRBD1. CDR1 and CDR2 from the germline V gene are SGHRS and YFSETQ. The junction had 9 bases not matched to a gene; V was cut back by 7 bases and J by 4 bases. This CDR3 is 15 amino acids long. CDR3: CASGTGTGGLYEQYF. The DNA of the CDR3 is TGCGCCAGCGGAACCGGGACAGGGGGCTTATACGAGCAGTACTTC.

V is TRBV20-1 and J is TRBJ2-3; 8 positions agree with TRBD2. CDR1 and CDR2 from the germline V gene are DFQATT and SNEGSKA (reference sequence). V lost 3 bases, J lost 1 base, and 3 bases stayed unmatched. The CDR3 is 14 residues long. This chain's CDR3 is CSASSGARTDTQYF. Here the CDR3 DNA reads TGCAGTGCTAGTAGCGGGGCCCGCACAGATACGCAGTATTTT.

The chain uses TRBV6-6 and TRBJ1-1; 7 bases align to TRBD1. This CDR3 has 15 residues. V was pared by 6 bases and J by 5 bases, with 12 bases of the junction left unmatched. Per germline, CDR1 MNHNY and CDR2 SVGAGI (reference sequence). Here the CDR3 DNA reads TGTGCCAGCAGAATGACCTCAGGGGGTGGGACTGAAGCTTTCTTT. Its translation is CASRMTSGGGTEAFF.

The chain carries TRBV18 and TRBJ1-4; 7 bases match TRBD1. Per germline, CDR1 KGHSH and CDR2 LQKENI. This CDR3 is built from 15 residues. The junction had 6 bases not matched to a gene; V was cut back by 4 bases and J by 4 bases. The chain's CDR3 is CASSRQGFGNEKLFF. As DNA, the CDR3 is TGTGCCAGCTCACGACAGGGCTTTGGTAATGAAAAACTGTTTTTT.

Details on this clone: Other DNA sequences in this sample translate to the same CDR3. This chain links TRBV18 with TRBJ2-2, with D perhaps TRBD2 (5 bases). The V gene's germline CDR1 is KGHSH and CDR2 LQKENI. The CDR3 has 13 amino acids. With 3 bases removed from V and 6 bases from J, the gap between germline ends came to 8 bases. The CDR3 protein is CASSPAGAGELFF. CDR3 in DNA: TGTGCCAGCTCACCGGCGGGTGCCGGGGAGCTGTTTTTT.

This rearrangement joins TRBV4-2 to TRBJ1-1, with 7 positions matching TRBD1. The length of the CDR3 is 17 residues. The junction had 13 bases not matched to a gene; V was cut back by 3 bases and J by 3 bases. CDR1 is LGHNA and CDR2 is YNFKEQ in the germline V gene. The CDR3 region is CASSQDDRAPFDTEAFF. The CDR3 nucleotides read TGTGCCAGCAGCCAGGACGACAGGGCCCCATTTGACACTGAAGCTTTCTTT.

V is TRBV2 and J is TRBJ1-4; TRBD1 is a possible D gene (5 bases). V was clipped by 6 bases and J by 5 bases, with 28 bases between them. In germline, CDR1 is SNHLY, CDR2 FYNNEI. This CDR3 spans 19 amino acids. The DNA of the CDR3 is TGTGCCAGCAGGGGAAGGGGTTGGCTCCAAACCACCATCAATGAAAAACTGTTTTTT. It translates to CASRGRGWLQTTINEKLFF.

The CDR3 bases are TGTGCCAGCAGTTACTCGATGCGGGTGTTGAACACTGAAGCTTTCTTT. Translated: CASSYSMRVLNTEAFF. The chain combines TRBV6-5 with TRBJ1-1; no definite D call. The germline V and J ends were trimmed by 0 bases and 0 bases, with 11 bases remaining between them. Germline loops: CDR1 MNHEY, CDR2 SVGAGI. This CDR3 spans 16 amino acids.

This clone has just a few counts. V gene TRBV6-5 combines with J gene TRBJ2-7; TRBD2 aligns across 7 bases. The germline CDR1 and CDR2 sequences are MNHEY and SVGAGI. Germline trimming cut 6 bases from V and 2 bases from J; bases unmatched to any gene: 10. The length of the CDR3 is 15 residues. The CDR3 loop reads CASRDSGGLTYEQYF. The CDR3 DNA follows: TGTGCCAGCAGGGACTCGGGGGGATTGACCTACGAGCAGTACTTC.

CDR3 in amino acids: CASSLDRGAYEQYF. The DNA of the CDR3 is TGTGCCAGCAGTTTGGACAGGGGGGCCTACGAGCAGTACTTC. The genes are TRBV27 and TRBJ2-7; 10 bases agree with TRBD1. This CDR3 has 14 residues. The germline CDR1 and CDR2 sequences are MNHEY and SMNVEV (reference sequence). Trimming cost V 3 bases and J 2 bases; bases outside gene matches: 1.

The chain joins TRBV7-2 to TRBJ1-4; TRBD1 agrees at 10 bases. Germline trimming cut 5 bases from V and 8 bases from J; bases unmatched to any gene: 5. From germline, CDR1 is SGHTA and CDR2 FQGNSA. The CDR3 runs to 14 residues. The CDR3 DNA sequence: TGTGCCAGCAGCCGGACAGGGGGTGGGGAAAAACTGTTTTTT. It translates to CASSRTGGGEKLFF.

This clone was recorded once. The gene calls are TRBV9 and TRBJ2-4, with D maybe TRBD2 (6 bases). Germline loops: CDR1 SGDLS, CDR2 YYNGEE. This CDR3 contains 15 residues. Trimming stripped 3 bases from V and 3 bases from J, with 13 bases between. CDR3 bases: TGTGCCAGCAGCGCTGACGGGGGAGTCAAAAACATTCAGTACTTC. Amino acid sequence: CASSADGGVKNIQYF.

CDR3 loop: CASSQDSERNKGEEKLFF. The CDR3 DNA reads TGTGCCAGCAGCCAAGATTCAGAGAGGAATAAAGGAGAGGAAAAACTGTTTTTT. V is TRBV3-1 (or the pseudogene TRBV3-2) and J is TRBJ1-4; unclear D gene. Germline values: CDR1 LGHDT, CDR2 YNNKEL (reference sequence). Trimming cost V 0 bases and J 8 bases, with 22 bases left between them. CDR3 size: 18 residues.

The chain employs TRBV7-2 and TRBJ2-3; TRBD1 aligns across 10 bases. Germline V gene sequence: CDR1 SGHTA, CDR2 FQGNSA. The CDR3 loop spans 15 amino acids. V lost 5 bases and J lost 6; bases outside the gene matches: 8. The chain's CDR3 is CASSNSGTGVDTQYF. The DNA of the CDR3 is TGTGCCAGCAGCAATTCCGGGACAGGGGTCGATACGCAGTATTTT.

The chain joins TRBV18 to TRBJ2-7; 8 nucleotides agree with TRBD1. Germline trimming cut 4 bases from V and 5 bases from J; bases unmatched to any gene: 7. Germline V gene lookup returns CDR1 KGHSH and CDR2 LQKENI. This CDR3 comprises 14 residues. CDR3 protein: CASSLRTGPDEQYF. The CDR3 nucleotides read TGTGCCAGCTCACTTAGGACAGGGCCTGACGAGCAGTACTTC.